This T cell receptor beta chain appears in the sequencing data of a study of HIV-infected patients and healthy controls. Losses at the gene ends were 1 base for V and 5 bases for J; bases not matched to a gene: 5. The CDR3 runs to 15 residues. Germline CDR1 MGHRA, CDR2 YSYEKL. Follow-up blood was drawn about 14 weeks, roughly three months, after antiretroviral therapy began. All unsorted peripheral T cells were captured because whole blood was used without fractionation. Study results and limitations: HIV+ repertoires were severely depleted of MAIT alpha-chain CDR3s, unlike healthy controls. HIV-infected repertoires had significantly higher mean Gini indices than controls, possibly reflecting oligoclonality.

About 540 ng RNA was reverse transcribed with alpha and beta constant-region primers. Using multiplexing indices, alpha and beta chain libraries were generated apart by chain-specific third strand synthesis. A single primer pair per chain amplified all rearrangements, with per-molecule barcodes. TCRdb analysed the 5' RACE reads with MiXCR anew, one entry per CDR3 protein. The profile shows thousands of distinct CDR3 sequences, approximately 27% of them singletons. This clonotype is deemed medium-sized. Its specificity is not known. The chain couples TRBV4-1 to TRBJ1-5; 7 nucleotides match TRBD1. The source material was blood, sampled during antiretroviral therapy. This receptor was identified in an adult with HIV infection. The CDR3 sequence: CASSQVHTGDQPQHF. As DNA, the CDR3 is TGCGCCAGCAGCCAAGTACACACAGGGGATCAGCCCCAGCATTTT.